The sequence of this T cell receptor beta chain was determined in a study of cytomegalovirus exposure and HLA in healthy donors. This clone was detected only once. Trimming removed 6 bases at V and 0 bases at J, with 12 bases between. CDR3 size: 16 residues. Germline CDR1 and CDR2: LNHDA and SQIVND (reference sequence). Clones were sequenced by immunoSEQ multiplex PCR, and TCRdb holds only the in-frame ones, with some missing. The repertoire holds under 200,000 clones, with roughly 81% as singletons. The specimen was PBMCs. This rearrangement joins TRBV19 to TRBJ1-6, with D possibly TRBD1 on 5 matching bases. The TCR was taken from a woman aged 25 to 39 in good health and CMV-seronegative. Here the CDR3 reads CASREDSSSYNSPLHF. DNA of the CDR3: TGTGCCAGTAGGGAAGACAGTAGCTCCTATAATTCACCCCTCCACTTT.